The rows below give T cell receptor beta chains drawn from one sample of a study of response to subunit inactivated influenza vaccine. TCRdb passed the RT-PCR reads through MiXCR, listing each CDR3 protein once. Here the sample spans 550,000 to 800,000 distinct CDR3 sequences, 15% to 18% being singletons. The sample here was PBMCs from blood, taken approximately 13 days after vaccination. These receptors all stem from a man aged 45 to 65 who received an inactivated influenza vaccine. Each CDR3 is given with its conserved first and last residue. A D gene is named only where the DNA matches it firmly. Where a row states a size, it is once, few, many or the class of an expanded clone; other rows omit it.

abundance	j_gene	d_gene	v_gene	CDR3aa	CDR3nt
NA	TRBJ2-7	NA	TRBV6-2/TRBV6-3	CASSYRISYEQYF	TGTGCCAGCAGTTACCGAATAAGTTACGAGCAGTACTTC
NA	TRBJ2-2	NA	TRBV25-1	CASSDTGPITGELFF	TGTGCCAGCAGTGATACGGGGCCGATCACCGGGGAGCTGTTTTTT
few	TRBJ2-2	NA	TRBV14	CATQRTQAGELFF	TGTGCCACTCAGCGGACACAGGCCGGGGAGCTGTTTTTT
NA	TRBJ2-7	NA	TRBV3-1	CASSPSSLSYEQYF	TGTGCCAGCAGCCCCTCTAGCCTCTCCTACGAGCAGTACTTC
NA	TRBJ1-6	NA	TRBV3-1	CASSPLEGSPLHF	TGTGCCAGCAGCCCCCTAGAGGGTTCACCCCTCCACTTT
few	TRBJ2-1	TRBD1	TRBV11-2	CASSSPGTGGVNEQFF	TGTGCCAGCAGCTCGCCCGGGACAGGGGGCGTAAATGAGCAGTTCTTC
few	TRBJ2-1	TRBD2	TRBV7-2	CASSLGPQPTSFQFF	TGTGCCAGCAGCTTAGGGCCGCAGCCGACTAGCTTTCAGTTCTTC
NA	TRBJ2-3	TRBD2	TRBV10-3	CAIKPSGDTDTQYF	TGTGCCATCAAGCCTAGCGGAGACACAGATACGCAGTATTTT
few	TRBJ1-6	NA	TRBV20-1	CSASKPDRQNSPLHF	TGCAGTGCCTCCAAACCCGACAGGCAAAATTCACCCCTCCACTTT
NA	TRBJ2-3	TRBD1	TRBV29-1	CSGGQGTDTQYF	TGCAGCGGAGGACAGGGCACAGATACGCAGTATTTT
NA	TRBJ2-5	TRBD2	TRBV12-3/TRBV12-4	CASSLQSGGQETQYF	TGTGCCAGCAGTTTACAAAGCGGGGGCCAAGAGACCCAGTACTTC
many	TRBJ2-1	TRBD2	TRBV6-2/TRBV6-3	CASSYQTGLAGGPSSYNEQFF	TGTGCCAGCAGTTACCAAACGGGACTAGCGGGAGGGCCGAGCTCCTACAATGAGCAGTTCTTC
few	TRBJ2-1	NA	TRBV5-1	CASSLRRTEFSYNEQFF	TGCGCCAGCAGCTTGCGGCGGACAGAGTTTTCCTACAATGAGCAGTTCTTC
NA	TRBJ1-5	TRBD1	TRBV29-1	CSVGQGGSNQPQHF	TGCAGCGTTGGGCAGGGGGGAAGCAATCAGCCCCAGCATTTT
NA	TRBJ2-2	NA	TRBV4-2	CASSQDGDNTGELFF	TGTGCCAGCAGCCAAGATGGGGACAACACCGGGGAGCTGTTTTTT
few	TRBJ2-1	TRBD2	TRBV5-4	CASSSRLAGVRTAYNEQFF	TGTGCCAGCAGCTCACGACTAGCGGGAGTACGGACAGCCTACAATGAGCAGTTCTTC
NA	TRBJ2-1	TRBD1	TRBV20-1	CSARTGLVDEQFF	TGCAGTGCTAGGACAGGGCTTGTTGATGAGCAGTTCTTC
few	TRBJ2-4	TRBD2	TRBV7-9	CASSLTSGRPKNIQYF	TGTGCCAGCAGCCTGACTAGCGGGAGGCCCAAAAACATTCAGTACTTC
many	TRBJ1-6	NA	TRBV12-3/TRBV12-4	CASSLGQNNSPLHF	TGTGCCAGCAGCTTAGGACAGAATAATTCACCCCTCCACTTT
NA	TRBJ2-1	NA	TRBV6-1	CASSQTLNFRKNEQFF	TGTGCCAGCAGCCAGACTCTAAACTTCAGAAAGAATGAGCAGTTCTTC
NA	TRBJ1-1	TRBD1	TRBV11-2	CASSVTGVTVNFF	TGTGCCAGCAGCGTAACAGGGGTGACGGTGAATTTCTTT
few	TRBJ2-6	NA	TRBV6-2/TRBV6-3	CASSYSVRMVRSGANVLTF	TGTGCCAGCAGTTACTCGGTTCGAATGGTCCGCTCTGGGGCCAACGTCCTGACTTTC
NA	TRBJ1-3	NA	TRBV5-1	CASSLESSGNTIYF	TGTGCCAGCAGCTTAGAAAGCTCTGGAAACACCATATATTTT
few	TRBJ2-1	TRBD2	TRBV6-5	CASSYSYGRAIDEQFF	TGTGCCAGCAGTTACTCGTACGGGAGGGCCATAGATGAGCAGTTCTTC
few	TRBJ1-6	NA	TRBV11-2	CASSLGAGRRSPLHF	TGTGCCAGCAGCCTCGGGGCGGGGAGGCGCTCACCCCTCCACTTT
NA	TRBJ2-7	TRBD1	TRBV5-1	CASSFEGGTGNEQYF	TGCGCCAGCAGCTTTGAGGGCGGGACAGGGAACGAGCAGTACTTC
many	TRBJ2-7	NA	TRBV4-2	CASSQDAGYEQYF	TGTGCCAGCAGCCAAGATGCAGGGTACGAGCAGTACTTC
many	TRBJ1-5	TRBD1	TRBV7-2	CASSLVDRGDQPQHF	TGTGCCAGCAGCTTAGTGGACAGGGGCGATCAGCCCCAGCATTTT
many	TRBJ2-3	TRBD2	TRBV29-1	CSVDSSSGGTDTQYF	TGCAGCGTTGATTCCAGTAGCGGGGGCACAGATACGCAGTATTTT
NA	TRBJ2-3	NA	TRBV20-1	CSASPTHSTDTQYF	TGCAGTGCTAGCCCGACTCATAGCACAGATACGCAGTATTTT
few	TRBJ2-4	NA	TRBV7-9	CASSLKGGVAKNIQYF	TGTGCCAGCAGCCTCAAGGGGGGGGTGGCCAAAAACATTCAGTACTTC
NA	TRBJ2-2	NA	TRBV20-1	CSASRGSNTGELFF	TGCAGTGCTAGTCGGGGGAGTAACACCGGGGAGCTGTTTTTT
many	TRBJ2-5	NA	TRBV4-2	CASSQGQGLETQYF	TGTGCCAGCAGCCAAGGGCAGGGGTTGGAGACCCAGTACTTC
NA	TRBJ1-6	TRBD1	TRBV12-3/TRBV12-4	CASSLPGQGNSPLHF	TGTGCCAGCAGTTTACCGGGACAGGGGAATTCACCCCTCCACTTT
NA	TRBJ2-1	NA	TRBV10-2	CASSESAGQGEQFF	TGCGCCAGCAGTGAGTCGGCAGGGCAGGGTGAGCAGTTCTTC
few	TRBJ2-5	TRBD2	TRBV29-1	CSVNSGSETQYF	TGCAGCGTGAATAGCGGGAGCGAGACCCAGTACTTC
NA	TRBJ1-5	NA	TRBV28	CASSYEVDQPQHF	TGTGCCAGCAGTTATGAGGTGGACCAGCCCCAGCATTTT
NA	TRBJ1-5	NA	TRBV20-1	CSARKGPNQPQHF	TGCAGTGCTAGAAAGGGGCCCAATCAGCCCCAGCATTTT
NA	TRBJ2-7	TRBD1	TRBV10-3	CAISARGQAYEQYF	TGTGCCATCAGTGCCAGGGGGCAGGCCTACGAGCAGTACTTC
NA	TRBJ2-1	NA	TRBV15	CATSTRQVYNEQFF	TGTGCCACCAGCACCAGACAGGTTTACAATGAGCAGTTCTTC
NA	TRBJ2-1	NA	TRBV12-3/TRBV12-4	CASSSTDYNEQFF	TGTGCCAGCAGTTCGACGGACTACAATGAGCAGTTCTTC
few	TRBJ2-4	NA	TRBV7-2	CASSSGSWSTAKNIQYF	TGTGCCAGCAGCTCGGGGAGTTGGAGTACAGCCAAAAACATTCAGTACTTC
few	TRBJ1-4	TRBD1	TRBV11-2	CASSQLLTGLNEKLFF	TGTGCCAGCAGCCAGCTCCTGACAGGGTTGAATGAAAAACTGTTTTTT
NA	TRBJ2-1	NA	TRBV14	CASSQLQGSTTSEFF	TGTGCCAGCAGCCAACTCCAGGGGTCCACCACATCGGAGTTCTTC
many	TRBJ1-2	TRBD1	TRBV27	CASSLWGTGGFYGYTF	TGTGCCAGCAGTTTATGGGGAACAGGGGGCTTCTATGGCTACACCTTC
once	TRBJ2-7	TRBD2	TRBV20-1	CSAARTSKDEQYF	TGCAGTGCCGCCAGGACTAGTAAGGACGAGCAGTACTTC